The 16 T cell receptor beta chains below come from one sample, sequenced in a study of OX40 agonist ivuxolimab in advanced cancers. Sequencing was performed with immunoSEQ multiplex PCR; in TCRdb, only in-frame clones are kept and a portion is missing. Counted here are tens of thousands of clones, around 89% occurring once; the ten biggest clones make up 0.4% to 0.55%. The source material was CD4+ or CD8+ T cells sorted from blood, sampled in a trial of the OX40 agonist ivuxolimab. These receptors all stem from an adult with an advanced solid tumor such as melanoma, head and neck, liver or kidney cancer.

This clone appeared once. This chain connects TRBV5-4 to TRBJ2-3; 8 nucleotides match TRBD1. J was trimmed by 5 bases and V by 4 bases; bases with no gene match: 3. CDR1 is SGHNT and CDR2 is YYREEE in the germline V gene (reference sequence). The CDR3 runs 13 residues. CDR3 nucleotide sequence: TGTGCCAGCAGCCGGACAGGGCAAGATACGCAGTATTTT. Amino acid sequence: CASSRTGQDTQYF.

V usage is TRBV5-1 and J usage is TRBJ2-1; the match to TRBD1 covers 8 bases. CDR3 length: 16 residues. Germline assignment: CDR1 SGHRS and CDR2 YFSETQ. After removal of 0 bases from V and 2 bases from J, the junction contained 4 bases not matched to a gene. The CDR3 DNA reads TGCGCCAGCAGCTTGGCCGACAGGGGCACCTACAATGAGCAGTTCTTC. It translates to CASSLADRGTYNEQFF.

The V and J genes are TRBV7-6 and TRBJ1-1; D is undetermined. Per the germline V gene, CDR1 is SGHVS and CDR2 is FNYEAQ. The CDR3 spans 16 residues. Trimming cost V 1 base and J 0 bases, with 12 bases left between them. The CDR3 sequence: CASSLEARQMNTEAFF. Here the CDR3 DNA reads TGTGCCAGCAGCTTAGAGGCACGGCAAATGAACACTGAAGCTTTCTTT.

This sequence joins TRBV2 and TRBJ2-5, with D perhaps TRBD1 (5 bases). Trimming shortened V by 11 bases and J by 1 base, and 8 bases separated the two germline ends. Germline CDR1 reads SNHLY; CDR2 reads FYNNEI. There are 11 residues in the CDR3. CDR3 region: CASRAQETQYF. The CDR3 region has the DNA TGTGCCTCCAGGGCCCAAGAGACCCAGTACTTC.

This clone showed up just a few times. The chain carries TRBV28 and TRBJ2-1, with TRBD2 identical over 9 bases. With V trimmed by 2 bases and J by 5 bases, 1 base remained unmatched. Germline assignment: CDR1 MDHEN and CDR2 SYDVKM. The CDR3 is made up of 14 amino acids. The CDR3 DNA follows: TGTGCCAGCAGTTTAGCGGGAGGGAACAATGAGCAGTTCTTC. Residues: CASSLAGGNNEQFF.

CDR3 in amino acids: CAWSFMDTQYF. Here the CDR3 DNA reads TGTGCCTGGAGTTTCATGGATACGCAGTATTTT. This chain joins TRBV30 and TRBJ2-3; D unclear. The germline V gene has CDR1 GTSNPN and CDR2 SVGIG (reference sequence). V was pared by 2 bases and J by 6 bases, with 6 bases between. This CDR3 has 11 residues.

The chain joins TRBV5-1 to TRBJ2-1, with 14 nucleotides matching TRBD2. The trim removed 3 bases at V and 9 bases at J, leaving 8 bases unmatched. Germline CDR1 SGHRS, CDR2 YFSETQ. The length of the CDR3 is 16 residues. CDR3 amino acids: CASSSGLAGGLVEQFF. The DNA of the CDR3 is TGCGCCAGCAGCTCCGGACTAGCGGGAGGTTTGGTTGAGCAGTTCTTC.

The gene calls are TRBV23-1 and TRBJ2-1, with 7 nucleotides matching TRBD2. TRBV23-1 counts as an open reading frame of uncertain function. The CDR3 sequence is 18 residues long. After removal of 4 bases from V and 5 bases from J, the junction contained 17 bases not matched to a gene. CDR3 in amino acids: CASSPWVWREMRNNEQFF. The CDR3 DNA reads TGCGCCAGCAGTCCCTGGGTCTGGCGGGAGATGAGGAACAATGAGCAGTTCTTC.

The rearrangement links TRBV6-1 to TRBJ2-1, with D possibly TRBD2 on 6 matching bases. Germline assignment: CDR1 MNHNS and CDR2 SASEGT. The CDR3 extends over 14 amino acids. V was pared by 2 bases and J by 7 bases, with 12 bases between. Here the CDR3 DNA reads TGTGCCAGCAGTGAATGGTCCGCGGGGAATGAGCAGTTCTTC. Amino acids: CASSEWSAGNEQFF.

The chain combines TRBV18 with TRBJ1-1; D remains ambiguous. V was trimmed by 2 bases and J by 6 bases, leaving 7 bases between them. The germline V gene encodes CDR1 KGHSH and CDR2 LQKENI. The CDR3 runs 12 residues. The CDR3 region is CASSPVPPEAFF. The CDR3 DNA follows: TGTGCCAGCTCACCAGTTCCACCTGAAGCTTTCTTT.

This clone was seen once. J is TRBJ2-7 and V is TRBV6-5; D remains unclear. Germline V gives CDR1 MNHEY, CDR2 SVGAGI. The length of the CDR3 is 14 residues. V was shortened by 5 bases and J by 4 bases, with 15 bases between the two germline ends. CDR3 sequence reads: CASSRTSFGYEQYF. For the CDR3, the DNA is TGTGCCAGCAGTAGGACCTCATTTGGGTACGAGCAGTACTTC.

The chain links TRBV5-4 to TRBJ2-3; perhaps D is TRBD1 or TRBD2 (6 bases each). The V end lost 4 bases, the J end lost 1 base, and 13 bases lay between the germline ends. This CDR3 comprises 15 residues. CDR1 and CDR2 (germline): SGHNT, YYREEE (reference sequence). Here the CDR3 reads CASSLGGPGTDTQYF. The CDR3 nucleotides are TGTGCCAGCAGCCTTGGGGGGCCCGGCACAGATACGCAGTATTTT.

This clone has more than one count but fewer than ten. The V and J genes are TRBV11-2 and TRBJ2-3; 7 bases are a match to TRBD1. The CDR3 has 17 amino acids. V was clipped by 0 bases and J by 2 bases; unmatched bases: 8. Germline V lookup: CDR1 SGHAT, CDR2 FQNNGV. CDR3 region: CASSLEGRGIPTDTQYF. The CDR3 nucleotides are TGTGCCAGCAGCTTAGAGGGCAGGGGGATCCCCACAGATACGCAGTATTTT. The full variable domain, rest sourced from reference TRBV11-2 and TRBJ2-3, is EAGVAQSPRYKIIEKRQSVAFWCNPISGHATLYWYQQILGQGPKLLIQFQNNGVVDDSQLPKDRFSAERLKGVDSTLKIQPAKLEDSAVYLCASSLEGRGIPTDTQYFGPGTRLTVL.

The rearrangement uses TRBV19 and TRBJ2-3, with D possibly TRBD2 on 6 matching bases. CDR3 length: 19 amino acids. The germline V and J ends were trimmed by 5 bases and 2 bases, with 26 bases remaining between them. Germline V gene data show CDR1 as LNHDA and CDR2 as SQIVND (reference sequence). CDR3 protein: CASSVQAFPGLKYTDTQYF. The CDR3 DNA reads TGTGCCAGTAGTGTCCAGGCCTTCCCAGGACTAAAGTACACAGATACGCAGTATTTT.

The DNA for the CDR3 is TGTGCCAGCAGCTTAGGCGGACAGGGTGGCACTGAAGCTTTCTTT. Its protein product is CASSLGGQGGTEAFF. The rearrangement links TRBV7-8 to TRBJ1-1, with 8 bases aligning to TRBD1. The CDR3 is made up of 15 amino acids. CDR1 and CDR2 from the germline V gene are SGHVS and FQNEAQ. V gave up 1 base and J gave up 4 bases; unmatched junction bases: 5.

The V call is TRBV5-1, the J call TRBJ2-3; unclear D gene. The length of the CDR3 is 11 residues. V gave up 7 bases and J gave up 2 bases, with 5 bases separating them. In germline, CDR1 is SGHRS, CDR2 YFSETQ. CDR3 sequence: CASGNTDTQYF. The CDR3 nucleotides are TGCGCCAGCGGAAACACAGATACGCAGTATTTT.